This T cell receptor beta chain came from a study of OX40 agonist ivuxolimab in advanced cancers. The germline V gene has CDR1 SEHNR and CDR2 FQNEAQ (reference sequence). V shed 6 bases, J shed 2 bases, and the junction held 7 bases outside the gene matches. The CDR3 runs to 16 residues. The data were produced by immunoSEQ multiplex PCR, yet TCRdb's version contains in-frame clones alone and is incomplete. Of some 50,000 clones detected, around nine tenths appear once; the ten largest clones hold roughly 10%. This clonotype was obtained from an adult with an advanced solid tumor such as melanoma, head and neck, liver or kidney cancer. Sequencing was performed on CD4+ or CD8+ T cells sorted from blood, taken in a trial of the OX40 agonist ivuxolimab. The genes are TRBV7-9 and TRBJ2-3, with 11 bases identical to TRBD2. CDR3 protein: CASRPTSGSITDTQYF. The CDR3 DNA sequence: TGTGCCAGCAGGCCAACTAGCGGGAGTATCACAGATACGCAGTATTTT.